Included here is one TCR beta chain sequence, with context. Its antigen is currently unknown. Sequenced by immunoSEQ multiplex PCR; TCRdb stores in-frame clones only, minus some. The table records roughly 2,500,000 clones, approximately 93% of them present only once. This sample stems from a study of shared clonotypes between healthy human individuals. CDR3 length equals 15 residues. The germline V gene has CDR1 SGHRS and CDR2 YFSETQ. After removal of 4 bases from V and 4 bases from J, the junction contained 6 bases not matched to a gene. The donor population consisted of healthy HIV-negative adults with no recent acute infections or vaccinations. CD4+ cells were split into CD45RA+ naive and CD45RA-negative memory subsets. Whole-study results and caveats: Sequencing depth was a factor that was expected to affect clonotype sharing among donors.

The sequenced material came from naive CD4+ T cells from PBMCs. As to subset: CD45RA+ positively selected. The chain recombines TRBV5-1 with TRBJ1-4; 8 bases are a match to TRBD1. This clonotype was sampled from a man between 18 and 35 years old in good health. Some clones in this sample may be carry-over from other donors' samples. The chain's CDR3 is CASSPGQAYNEKLFF. The CDR3 DNA sequence: TGCGCCAGCAGCCCGGGACAGGCCTATAATGAAAAACTGTTTTTT. The variable domain in full, with the rest retrieved from reference TRBV5-1 and TRBJ1-4, is KAGVTQTPRYLIKTRGQQVTLSCSPISGHRSVSWYQQTPGQGLQFLFEYFSETQRNKGNFPGRFSGRQFSNSRSEMNVSTLELGDSALYLCASSPGQAYNEKLFFGSGTQLSVL.